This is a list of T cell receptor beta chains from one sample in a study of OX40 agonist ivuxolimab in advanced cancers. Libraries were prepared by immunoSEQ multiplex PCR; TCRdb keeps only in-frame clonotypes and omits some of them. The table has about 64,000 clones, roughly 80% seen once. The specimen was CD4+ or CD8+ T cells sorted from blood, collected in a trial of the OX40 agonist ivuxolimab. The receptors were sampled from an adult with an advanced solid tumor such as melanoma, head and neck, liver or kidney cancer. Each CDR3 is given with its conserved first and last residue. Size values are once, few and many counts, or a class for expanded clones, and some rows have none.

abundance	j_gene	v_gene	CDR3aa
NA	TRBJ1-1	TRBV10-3	CAISEDRSNTEAFF
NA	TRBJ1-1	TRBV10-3	CAISAYTEGTEAFF
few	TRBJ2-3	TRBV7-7	CASSSSLSTDTQYF
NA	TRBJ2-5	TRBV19	CASRGQETQYF
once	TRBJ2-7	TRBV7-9	CASSQTSGGHEQYF
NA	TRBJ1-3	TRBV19	CASSIDRIAGNTIYF
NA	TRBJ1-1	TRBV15	CATSRDLGLSEDTEAFF
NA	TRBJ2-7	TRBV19	CASSLAHNTFYEQYF
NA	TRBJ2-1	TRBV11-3	CASSLDQGGTYSYNEQFF
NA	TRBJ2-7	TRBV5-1	CASSLQTSGRTYEQYF
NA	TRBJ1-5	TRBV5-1	CASRPRTVSNQPQHF
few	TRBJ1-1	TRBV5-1	CASSLEGGRWVNTEAFF
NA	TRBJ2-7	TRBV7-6	CASSYQSEQYF
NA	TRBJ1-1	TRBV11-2	CASSPLGEGNTEAFF
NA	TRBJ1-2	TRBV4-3	CASSQDSGRVYGYTF
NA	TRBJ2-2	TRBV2	CASREAVRTGELFF
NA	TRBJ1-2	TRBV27	CASSAVRQGYGYTF
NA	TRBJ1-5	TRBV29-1	CSVEDPGQPQHF
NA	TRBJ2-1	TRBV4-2	CASTAGAGGPNEQFF
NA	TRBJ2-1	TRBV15	CATSRVGLSGRDEQFF
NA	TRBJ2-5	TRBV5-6	CASSLFGGDREETQYF
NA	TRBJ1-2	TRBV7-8	CASSSGQGGYTF
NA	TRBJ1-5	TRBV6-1	CASSDLGASNQPQHF